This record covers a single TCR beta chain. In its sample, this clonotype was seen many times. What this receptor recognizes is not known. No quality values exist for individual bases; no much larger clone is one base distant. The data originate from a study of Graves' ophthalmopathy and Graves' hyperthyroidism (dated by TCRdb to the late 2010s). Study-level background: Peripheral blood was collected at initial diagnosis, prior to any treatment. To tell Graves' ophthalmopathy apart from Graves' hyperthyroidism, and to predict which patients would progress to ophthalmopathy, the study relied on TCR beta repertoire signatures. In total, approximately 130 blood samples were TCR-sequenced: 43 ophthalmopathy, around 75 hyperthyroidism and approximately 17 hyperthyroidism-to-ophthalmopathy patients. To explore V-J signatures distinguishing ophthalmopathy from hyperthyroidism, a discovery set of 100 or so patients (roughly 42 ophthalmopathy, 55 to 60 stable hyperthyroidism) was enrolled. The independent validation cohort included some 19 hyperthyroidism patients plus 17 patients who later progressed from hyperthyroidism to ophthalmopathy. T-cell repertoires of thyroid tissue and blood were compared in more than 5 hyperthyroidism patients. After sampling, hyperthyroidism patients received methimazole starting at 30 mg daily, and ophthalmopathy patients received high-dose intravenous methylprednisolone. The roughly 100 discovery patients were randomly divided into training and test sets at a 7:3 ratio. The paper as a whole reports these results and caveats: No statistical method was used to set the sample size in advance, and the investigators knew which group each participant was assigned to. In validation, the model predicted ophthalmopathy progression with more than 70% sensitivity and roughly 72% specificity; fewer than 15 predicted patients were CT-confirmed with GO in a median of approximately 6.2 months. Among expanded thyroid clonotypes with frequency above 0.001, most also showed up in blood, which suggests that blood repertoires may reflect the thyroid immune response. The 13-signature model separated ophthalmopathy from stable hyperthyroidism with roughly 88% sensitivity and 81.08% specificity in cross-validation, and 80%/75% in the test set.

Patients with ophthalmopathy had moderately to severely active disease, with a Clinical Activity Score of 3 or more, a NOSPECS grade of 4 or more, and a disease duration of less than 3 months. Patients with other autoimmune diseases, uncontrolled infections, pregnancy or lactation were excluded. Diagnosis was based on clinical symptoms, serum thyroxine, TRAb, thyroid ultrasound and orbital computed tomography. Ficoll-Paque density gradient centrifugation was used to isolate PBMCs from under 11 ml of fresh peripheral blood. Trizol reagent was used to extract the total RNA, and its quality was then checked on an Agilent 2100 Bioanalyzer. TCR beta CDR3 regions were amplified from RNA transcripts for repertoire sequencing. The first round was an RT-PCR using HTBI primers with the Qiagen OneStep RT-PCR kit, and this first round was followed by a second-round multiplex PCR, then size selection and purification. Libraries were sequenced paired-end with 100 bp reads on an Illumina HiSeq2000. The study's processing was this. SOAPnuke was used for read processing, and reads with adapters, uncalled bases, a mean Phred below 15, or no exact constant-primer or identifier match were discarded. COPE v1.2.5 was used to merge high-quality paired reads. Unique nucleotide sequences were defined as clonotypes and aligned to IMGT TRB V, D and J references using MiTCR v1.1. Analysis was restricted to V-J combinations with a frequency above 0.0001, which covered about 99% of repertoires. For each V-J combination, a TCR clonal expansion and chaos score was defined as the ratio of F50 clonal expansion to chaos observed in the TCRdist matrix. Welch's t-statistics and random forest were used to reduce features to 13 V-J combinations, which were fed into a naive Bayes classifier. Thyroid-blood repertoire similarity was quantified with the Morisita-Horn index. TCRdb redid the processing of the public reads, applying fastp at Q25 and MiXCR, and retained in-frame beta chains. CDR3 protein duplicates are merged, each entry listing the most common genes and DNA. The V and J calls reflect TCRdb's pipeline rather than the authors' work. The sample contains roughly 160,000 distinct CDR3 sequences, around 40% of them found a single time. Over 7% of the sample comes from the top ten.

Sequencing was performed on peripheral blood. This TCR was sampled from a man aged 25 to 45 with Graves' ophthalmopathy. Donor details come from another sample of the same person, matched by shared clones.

CDR3 loop: CASSYEGTNTGELFF. The nucleotide sequence reads TGTGCCAGCAGTTACGAGGGGACGAACACCGGGGAGCTGTTTTTT. The rearranged segments are TRBV6-2 or TRBV6-3 and TRBJ2-2; the D gene cannot be resolved beyond TRBD1 or TRBD2, each matching 5 bases. At the junction V is shortened by 2 bases and J by 0 bases, with 7 bases in between. Reading the germline V gene gives CDR1 MNHEY and CDR2 SVGEGT. The CDR3 holds 15 amino acids from the cysteine to the phenylalanine. The DNA shown is the 45-base CDR3, in frame from base 1.